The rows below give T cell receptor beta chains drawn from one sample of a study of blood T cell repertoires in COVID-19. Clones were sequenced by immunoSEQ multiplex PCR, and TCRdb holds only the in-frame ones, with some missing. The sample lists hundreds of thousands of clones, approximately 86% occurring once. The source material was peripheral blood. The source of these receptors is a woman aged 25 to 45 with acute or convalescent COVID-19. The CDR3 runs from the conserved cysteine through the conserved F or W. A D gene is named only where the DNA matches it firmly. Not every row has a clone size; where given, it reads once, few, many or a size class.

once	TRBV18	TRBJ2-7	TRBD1	CASSHDRGRTYEQYF	TGTGCCAGCTCACATGACAGGGGGCGAACCTACGAGCAGTACTTC
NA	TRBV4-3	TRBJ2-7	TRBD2	CASSQGRVTSGPAYEQYF	TGCGCCAGCAGCCAAGGGAGGGTGACTAGCGGACCGGCCTACGAGCAGTACTTC
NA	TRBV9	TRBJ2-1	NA	CASSPMWGDEQFF	TGTGCCAGCAGCCCCATGTGGGGAGATGAGCAGTTCTTC
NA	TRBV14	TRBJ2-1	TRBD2	CASSQGSGRRSYNEQFF	TGTGCCAGCAGCCAAGGAAGCGGGAGGCGCTCCTACAATGAGCAGTTCTTC
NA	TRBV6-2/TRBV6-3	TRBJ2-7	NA	CASSYILAPTYEQYF	TGTGCCAGCAGTTACATCCTAGCACCTACCTACGAGCAGTACTTC
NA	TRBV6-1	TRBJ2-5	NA	CASSERGGGETQYF	TGTGCCAGCAGTGAAAGGGGGGGCGGGGAGACCCAGTACTTC
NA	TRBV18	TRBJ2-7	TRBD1	CASSPRTGYEQYF	TGTGCCAGCTCACCGAGGACAGGCTACGAGCAGTACTTC
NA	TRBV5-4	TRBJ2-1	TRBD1	CASSTLTGDNEQFF	TGTGCCAGCAGCACCCTAACAGGGGACAATGAGCAGTTCTTC
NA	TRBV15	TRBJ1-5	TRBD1	CATSSVTGTGLNQPQHF	TGTGCCACCAGCAGTGTCACCGGGACAGGCCTCAATCAGCCCCAGCATTTT
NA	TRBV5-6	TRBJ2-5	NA	CASSFQDMQQETQYF	TGTGCCAGCAGCTTCCAGGACATGCAACAAGAGACCCAGTACTTC